One and the same sample provided the 16 T cell receptor beta chains below, sequenced in a study of regulatory T cells in long-lasting Graves disease. Time point reported: persistent/refractory GD, antithyroid drugs over 5 years with positive TRAb. Extracted RNA from PBMCs served as the source of the TCR library. Arm-PCR of CDR3 regions and iRepertoire HTBI primers were the basis on which TCR beta libraries were built. Each CDR3 protein is one row after TCRdb ran MiXCR on the multiplex PCR reads. This table holds about 430,000 distinct CDR3 sequences, 21% found once. This specimen was peripheral blood mononuclear cells (PBMCs), taken when the disease was refractory, from a patient treated with antithyroid drugs. These receptors all stem from a female donor with Graves disease.

The V call is TRBV20-1, the J call TRBJ2-3; TRBD2 is a possible D gene (6 bases). V lost 7 bases, J lost 3 bases, and 11 bases lay in between. The CDR3 is made up of 12 amino acids. Germline CDR1 and CDR2: DFQATT and SNEGSKA (reference sequence). CDR3 coding DNA: TGCAGTGTAAGACTAGATACAGATACGCAGTATTTT. Translation gives CSVRLDTDTQYF.

The genes are TRBV19 and TRBJ2-7; 10 bases agree with TRBD2. Germline loops: CDR1 LNHDA, CDR2 SQIVND (reference sequence). Germline trimming cut 3 bases from V and 3 bases from J; bases unmatched to any gene: 11. The CDR3 extends over 17 amino acids. CDR3 sequence: CASSMLLAGSPFYEQYF. For the CDR3, the DNA is TGTGCCAGTAGTATGTTACTAGCGGGATCCCCCTTCTACGAGCAGTACTTC.

This clonotype was counted many times. The DNA for the CDR3 is TGTGCCAGCGGTGCGACACCTTCCCTGAATACCGGGGAGCTGTTTTTT. Its protein product is CASGATPSLNTGELFF. V gene TRBV28 combines with J gene TRBJ2-2, with D unresolved. Trimming removed 8 bases from V and 5 bases from J, with 21 bases in between. There are 16 residues in the CDR3. CDR1 MDHEN and CDR2 SYDVKM come from the germline V gene.

This clonotype occurred many times. V is TRBV2 and J is TRBJ2-4, with D unclear. Germline CDR1 SNHLY, CDR2 FYNNEI. V lost 4 bases to trimming and J lost 2 bases, with 6 bases between them. The CDR3 runs 13 residues. CDR3 sequence (DNA): TGTGCCAGCAGTGGTGTTCCCAAAAACATTCAGTACTTC. This sequence encodes CASSGVPKNIQYF.

The rearrangement joins TRBV30 to TRBJ1-3; D gene ambiguous. The ends were cut back, 2 bases at V and 4 bases at J, with 9 bases in the middle. The CDR3 has 13 residues. CDR1 GTSNPN and CDR2 SVGIG come from the germline V gene (reference sequence). In DNA form, the CDR3 reads TGTGCCTGGAGTTCGGCACCCGGAAACACCATATATTTT. Translated, it gives CAWSSAPGNTIYF.

Only a few counts were recorded for this clonotype. The rearrangement links TRBV7-6 to TRBJ2-1; D remains ambiguous. This CDR3 is 12 amino acids long. Trimming removed 4 bases from V and 8 bases from J, with 9 bases in between. Germline CDR1 reads SGHVS; CDR2 reads FNYEAQ. The CDR3 sequence is CASSSTPHEQFF. The CDR3 DNA sequence: TGTGCCAGCAGCTCGACTCCCCATGAGCAGTTCTTC.

The sample holds many counts of this clonotype. The rearrangement links TRBV7-6 to TRBJ2-5; 9 nucleotides match TRBD1. The V gene's germline CDR1 is SGHVS and CDR2 FNYEAQ. The CDR3 has 17 amino acids. V lost 0 bases to trimming and J lost 4 bases; unmatched junction nucleotides: 9. The CDR3 bases are TGTGCCAGCAGCTTAGCGGAATATCGACAGGGGGTAGAGACCCAGTACTTC. It encodes CASSLAEYRQGVETQYF.

This clonotype is a singleton in its sample. A read error may produce the germline difference seen at one junction end. This sequence joins TRBV19 and TRBJ2-7; TRBD2 matches 8 bases. Germline CDR1 LNHDA, CDR2 SQIVND (reference sequence). This CDR3 has 15 amino acids. The CDR3, as DNA: TGTGCCAGTAGTAAGGTAGCGGGAAGCTCCTACGAGCAGTGCTTC. This codes for CASSKVAGSSYEQCF.

CDR3 region: CASSATPSSYNEQFF. The CDR3 DNA reads as TGCGCCAGCAGTGCGACTCCGAGCTCCTACAATGAGCAGTTCTTC. V usage is TRBV10-1 and J usage is TRBJ2-1; D is ambiguous. Deletions cut 4 bases from V and 0 bases from J, with 10 bases between. The CDR3 contains 15 residues. Germline CDR1 reads WNHNN; CDR2 reads SYGVQD (reference sequence).

This clonotype has at least ten counts. V usage is TRBV2 and J usage is TRBJ1-5, with D uncertain. Trimming removed 0 bases at V and 0 bases at J, with 15 bases between. This CDR3 region has 18 residues. Looked up from germline, CDR1 is SNHLY and CDR2 is FYNNEI. The CDR3 DNA is TGTGCCAGCAGTGAAGCGCGGAAGAGGGTCTATAGCAATCAGCCCCAGCATTTT. Its protein product is CASSEARKRVYSNQPQHF.

The chain carries TRBV30 and TRBJ2-5; D uncertain. The CDR3 consists of 13 residues. Trimming pared 4 bases from V and 4 bases from J, leaving 13 bases between. Germline CDR1 is GTSNPN and CDR2 is SVGIG (reference sequence). Here the CDR3 reads CAWKPRQSETQYF. The CDR3 DNA follows: TGTGCCTGGAAACCCCGGCAGTCAGAGACCCAGTACTTC. Full variable domain (remainder filled in from reference TRBV30 and TRBJ2-5): SQTIHQWPATLVQPVGSPLSLECTVEGTSNPNLYWYRQAAGRGLQLLFYSVGIGQISSEVPQNLSASRPQDRQFILSSKKLLLSDSGFYLCAWKPRQSETQYFGPGTRLLVL.

This clonotype was detected many times. DNA for the CDR3: TGTGCCAGCATTCAGGGGTTTGAAGAGACCCAGTACTTC. Translating gives CASIQGFEETQYF. The chain recombines TRBV6-1 with TRBJ2-5; D is possibly TRBD1 (6 bases). This CDR3 spans 13 amino acids. Germline V gene data show CDR1 as MNHNS and CDR2 as SASEGT. The ends were cut back, 7 bases at V and 3 bases at J, with 12 bases in the middle.

V gene TRBV9 combines with J gene TRBJ1-2; a possible D gene is TRBD1 (5 bases). CDR3 length equals 17 residues. The germline V and J ends were trimmed by 2 bases and 0 bases, with 17 bases remaining between them. Germline CDR1 is SGDLS and CDR2 is YYNGEE. CDR3 region: CASSVPPGGASNYGYTF. The CDR3 coding sequence is TGTGCCAGCAGCGTCCCCCCCGGTGGGGCCTCTAACTATGGCTACACCTTC.

Only one count was recorded for this clonotype. This chain connects TRBV6-1 to TRBJ1-4; 8 nucleotides match TRBD1. V gave up 3 bases and J gave up 3 bases; unmatched junction bases: 3. Germline values: CDR1 MNHNS, CDR2 SASEGT. The CDR3 runs 15 residues. In DNA, the CDR3 is TGTGCCAGCAGTGAGCTCAGGGGGCCTAATGAAAAACTGTTTTTT. Its translation is CASSELRGPNEKLFF.

This clonotype was counted ten times or more. The CDR3 sequence: CASSPRDYSSYEQYF. DNA of the CDR3: TGTGCCAGCAGTCCCCGGGACTATAGCTCCTACGAGCAGTACTTC. V is TRBV6-1 and J is TRBJ2-7, with 7 bases that match TRBD2. Looked up from germline, CDR1 is MNHNS and CDR2 is SASEGT. V lost 5 bases, J lost 0 bases, and 7 bases stayed unmatched. The CDR3 extends over 15 amino acids.

This clonotype was picked up a small number of times. The rearrangement uses TRBV27 and TRBJ1-6; the D is unclear. Germline CDR1 MNHEY, CDR2 SMNVEV (reference sequence). The CDR3 spans 13 residues. V was cut by 4 bases and J by 0 bases, with 1 base left in between. The CDR3: CASSYSYNSPLHF. The CDR3 DNA sequence: TGTGCCAGCAGTTACTCCTATAATTCACCCCTCCACTTT.